This T cell receptor beta chain is drawn from a study of cytomegalovirus exposure and HLA in healthy donors. General study findings and limits: The study recorded about 150 TCR beta chains that were cytomegalovirus-associated.

This PCR relied on a set of 60 Vbeta primers and 13 Jbeta primers. Profiling relied on immunoSEQ multiplex PCR, and the TCRdb table lists in-frame clones only, not all of them. The sample records 140,000 or so clones, 61% being singletons. About this clone itself: Its antigen remains unidentified.

Trimming shortened V by 2 bases and J by 5 bases, and 16 bases separated the two germline ends. The CDR3 has 15 residues. Per the germline V gene, CDR1 is SGHRS and CDR2 is YFSETQ. The chain joins TRBV5-1 to TRBJ1-1, with a weak D call TRBD1 (5 bases). Material: PBMCs. The clonotype comes from a male donor in good health and CMV-seronegative. CDR3 nucleotides: TGCGCCAGCAGCTTCGCGCAGGGTGAAGGGACTGAAGCTTTCTTT. This sequence encodes CASSFAQGEGTEAFF.